This paragraph reports one T cell receptor (beta chain). Germline is not matched at one junction end, which may reflect a read error. The source of the sample is a study of tumor-infiltrating lymphocytes in primary liver carcinoma. From roughly 20-30 mg of unsorted bulk tissue, DNA and RNA were co-extracted together. The CDR3 totals 13 residues. Germline lookup yields CDR1 LGHNA and CDR2 YSLEER. Making TCR beta cDNA involved around 500 ng total RNA and a constant-region primer. Libraries covering TCR beta were generated through three nested multiplex PCR rounds (using a slightly modified ARM-PCR). In the first two PCR rounds, TRBV1-TRBV30 forward primers were paired with a C-beta reverse primer, and each round lasted roughly 10 cycles. TCRdb re-derived calls from the multiplex PCR reads in MiXCR, one entry per CDR3 protein. The table includes about 190,000 distinct CDR3 sequences, over 80% detected once.

The material sequenced was tumor tissue from primary liver carcinoma. The chain joins TRBV4-3 to TRBJ2-5; no definite D call. The receptor was isolated from a man aged 35 to 55 with primary liver carcinoma and hepatitis B virus infection. Here the CDR3 DNA reads TGCGCCAGCAGCCTGGCGTATGAAGAGACCCTGTACTTC. Protein product: CASSLAYEETLYF.